The clone carrying this T cell receptor beta chain was recorded a few times. As processed by the authors: Using reference gene primer amplification, nucleated cell counts were estimated. Sequencing was performed with immunoSEQ multiplex PCR; in TCRdb, only in-frame clones are kept and a portion is missing. The D gene and trimming were derived from the DNA, and the V and J assignments and clone size from that table. The sample includes hundreds of thousands of clones, roughly 86% of them seen just once. The sample originates from a study of blood T cell repertoires in COVID-19. Study-level background: From the United States, Italy and Spain came samples of acute and convalescent COVID-19. T cells, B-cell-depleted T cells, or PBMCs supplied cDNA or gDNA.

The CDR3 is 17 residues long. V was clipped by 1 base and J by 4 bases, with 20 bases between them. Germline V CDR1 and CDR2: LGHNA, YNFKEQ. Sequences were obtained from peripheral blood. This sequence originates from a woman aged 55-70 years who had recovered from COVID-19. The chain carries TRBV4-2 and TRBJ2-7; D perhaps matches TRBD2 (6 bases). The CDR3 region has the DNA TGTGCCAGCAGCCAAGTTCTTGTTGGCGGGGCTGTTTACGAGCAGTACTTC. Amino acid sequence: CASSQVLVGGAVYEQYF.